This T cell receptor beta chain was obtained from a study of beta chain features in type 1 diabetes. This clone was seen a handful of times. The antigen remains unidentified. Germline CDR1 reads SEHNR; CDR2 reads FQNEAQ (reference sequence). Trimming at V came to 4 bases and at J to 4 bases, leaving 5 bases not matched to a gene. The CDR3 loop spans 15 amino acids. The authors reverse transcribed all of the isolated RNA, so sequencing captured expressed TCRB transcripts. The table came from immunoSEQ multiplex PCR; TCRdb's copy has only in-frame clones and leaves some out. The sample carries 600,000 to 700,000 clones, over 10% recorded once. Study results and caveats: Type 1 diabetes patients had TCRB CDR3s that were shorter (moderately but significantly so) in all four CD4+ subsets.

The receptor was isolated from a man under 40 with type 1 diabetes. Sequenced input: naive CD4+ T cells from blood. The V call is TRBV7-9, the J call TRBJ1-2; 11 bases are a match to TRBD1. The CDR3 protein is CASSWTGGAVYGYTF. CDR3 DNA sequence: TGTGCCAGCAGCTGGACAGGGGGCGCAGTCTATGGCTACACCTTC.